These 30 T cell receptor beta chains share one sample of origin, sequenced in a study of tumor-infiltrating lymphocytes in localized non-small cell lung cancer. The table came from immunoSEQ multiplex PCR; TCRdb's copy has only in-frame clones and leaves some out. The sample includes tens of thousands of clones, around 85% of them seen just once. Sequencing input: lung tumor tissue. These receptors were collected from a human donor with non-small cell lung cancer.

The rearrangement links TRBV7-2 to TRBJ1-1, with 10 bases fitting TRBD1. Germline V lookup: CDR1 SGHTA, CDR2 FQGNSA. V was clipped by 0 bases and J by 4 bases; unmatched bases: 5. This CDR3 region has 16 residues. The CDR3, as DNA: TGTGCCAGCAGCTTAGCCGGGACAGGGGCTAGCACTGAAGCTTTCTTT. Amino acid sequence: CASSLAGTGASTEAFF.

In DNA, the CDR3 is TGCAGCGTTGACCGGACAGGGGGCAGTGAGCAGTTCTTC. Translating gives CSVDRTGGSEQFF. The rearrangement joins TRBV29-1 to TRBJ2-1; TRBD1 agrees at 11 bases. V lost 3 bases, J lost 9 bases, and 4 bases stayed unmatched. The CDR3 contains 13 residues. Per the germline V gene, CDR1 is SQVTM and CDR2 is ANQGSEA.

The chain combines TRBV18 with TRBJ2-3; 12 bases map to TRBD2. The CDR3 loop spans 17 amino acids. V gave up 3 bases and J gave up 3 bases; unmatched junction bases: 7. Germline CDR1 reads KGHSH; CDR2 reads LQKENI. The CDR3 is CASSPYRLAGETDTQYF. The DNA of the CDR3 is TGTGCCAGCTCACCTTATAGACTAGCGGGGGAGACAGATACGCAGTATTTT.

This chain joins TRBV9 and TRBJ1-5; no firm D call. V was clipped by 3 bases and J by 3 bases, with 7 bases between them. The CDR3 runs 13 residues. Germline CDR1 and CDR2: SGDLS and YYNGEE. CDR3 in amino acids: CASSASTNQPQHF. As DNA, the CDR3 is TGTGCCAGCAGCGCCAGTACCAATCAGCCCCAGCATTTT.

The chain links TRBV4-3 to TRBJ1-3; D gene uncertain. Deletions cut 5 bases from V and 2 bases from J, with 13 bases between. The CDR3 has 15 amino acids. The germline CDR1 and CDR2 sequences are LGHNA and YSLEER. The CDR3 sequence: CASSTRAGAGNTIYF. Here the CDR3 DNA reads TGCGCCAGCAGCACTAGGGCAGGCGCTGGAAACACCATATATTTT.

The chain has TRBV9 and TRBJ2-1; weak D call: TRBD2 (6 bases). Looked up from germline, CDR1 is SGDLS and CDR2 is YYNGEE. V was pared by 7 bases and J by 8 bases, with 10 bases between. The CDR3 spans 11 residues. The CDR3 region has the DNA TGTGCCAGCGGGAGGAGGGATGAGCAGTTCTTC. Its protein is CASGRRDEQFF.

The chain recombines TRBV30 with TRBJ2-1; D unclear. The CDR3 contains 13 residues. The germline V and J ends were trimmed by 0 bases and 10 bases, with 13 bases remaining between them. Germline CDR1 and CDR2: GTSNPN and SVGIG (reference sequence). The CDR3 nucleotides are TGTGCCTGGAGTGTTGGGGTTTCGAGGGAGCAGTTCTTC. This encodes CAWSVGVSREQFF. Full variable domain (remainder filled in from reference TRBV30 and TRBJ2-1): SQTIHQWPATLVQPVGSPLSLECTVEGTSNPNLYWYRQAAGRGLQLLFYSVGIGQISSEVPQNLSASRPQDRQFILSSKKLLLSDSGFYLCAWSVGVSREQFFGPGTRLTVL.

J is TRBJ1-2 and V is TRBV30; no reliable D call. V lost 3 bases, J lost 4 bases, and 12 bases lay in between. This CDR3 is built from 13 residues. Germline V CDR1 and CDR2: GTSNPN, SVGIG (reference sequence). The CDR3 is CAWRGARAYGYTF. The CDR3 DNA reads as TGTGCCTGGAGAGGCGCAAGGGCCTATGGCTACACCTTC.

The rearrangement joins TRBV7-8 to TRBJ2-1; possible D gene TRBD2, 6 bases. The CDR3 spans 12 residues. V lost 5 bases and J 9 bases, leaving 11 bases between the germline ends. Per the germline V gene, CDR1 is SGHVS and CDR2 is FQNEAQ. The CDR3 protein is CASSPGLSEQFF. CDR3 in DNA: TGTGCCAGCAGCCCGGGACTCAGTGAGCAGTTCTTC.

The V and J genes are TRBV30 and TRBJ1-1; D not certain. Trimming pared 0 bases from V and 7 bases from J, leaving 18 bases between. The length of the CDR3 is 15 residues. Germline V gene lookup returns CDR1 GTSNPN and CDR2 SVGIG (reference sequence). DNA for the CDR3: TGTGCCTGGAGTGTAGCCGCCAGACTTGAAGGTGAAGCTTTCTTT. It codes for CAWSVAARLEGEAFF.

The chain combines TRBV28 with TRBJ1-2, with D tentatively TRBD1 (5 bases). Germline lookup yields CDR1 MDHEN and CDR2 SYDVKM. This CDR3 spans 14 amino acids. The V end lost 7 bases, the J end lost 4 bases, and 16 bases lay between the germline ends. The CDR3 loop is CASKTPGAAYGYTF. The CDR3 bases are TGTGCCAGCAAAACCCCCGGGGCGGCCTATGGCTACACCTTC.

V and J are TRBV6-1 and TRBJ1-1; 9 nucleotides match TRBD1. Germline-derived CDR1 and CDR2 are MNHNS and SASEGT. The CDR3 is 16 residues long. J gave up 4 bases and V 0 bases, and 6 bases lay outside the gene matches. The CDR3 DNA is TGTGCCAGCAGTGAAGCCGAGACAGGGGGATCCACTGAAGCTTTCTTT. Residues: CASSEAETGGSTEAFF.

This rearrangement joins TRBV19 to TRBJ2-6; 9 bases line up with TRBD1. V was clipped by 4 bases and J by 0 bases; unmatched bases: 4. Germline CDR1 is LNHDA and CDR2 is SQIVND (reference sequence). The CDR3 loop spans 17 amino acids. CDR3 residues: CASSTLTGGSGANVLTF. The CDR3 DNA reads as TGTGCCAGTAGTACACTGACAGGGGGCTCTGGGGCCAACGTCCTGACTTTC.

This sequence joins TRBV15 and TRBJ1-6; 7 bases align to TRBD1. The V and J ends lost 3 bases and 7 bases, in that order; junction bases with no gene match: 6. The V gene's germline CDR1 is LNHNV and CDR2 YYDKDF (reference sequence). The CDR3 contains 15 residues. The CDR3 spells CATSSERTGNSPLHF. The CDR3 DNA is TGTGCCACCAGCAGCGAAAGGACAGGAAATTCACCCCTCCACTTT.

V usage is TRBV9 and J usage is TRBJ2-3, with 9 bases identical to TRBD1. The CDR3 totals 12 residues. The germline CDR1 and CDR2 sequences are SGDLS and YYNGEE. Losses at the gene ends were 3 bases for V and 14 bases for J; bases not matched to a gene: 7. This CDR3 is CASSANRGRLYF. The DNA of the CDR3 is TGTGCCAGCAGCGCGAACAGGGGGCGCCTGTATTTT.

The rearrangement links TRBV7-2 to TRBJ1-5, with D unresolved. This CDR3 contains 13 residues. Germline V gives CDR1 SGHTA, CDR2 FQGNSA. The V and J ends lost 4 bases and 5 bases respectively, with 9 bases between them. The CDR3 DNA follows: TGTGCCAGCAGCTACGCGGTCTATCAGCCCCAGCATTTT. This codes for CASSYAVYQPQHF.

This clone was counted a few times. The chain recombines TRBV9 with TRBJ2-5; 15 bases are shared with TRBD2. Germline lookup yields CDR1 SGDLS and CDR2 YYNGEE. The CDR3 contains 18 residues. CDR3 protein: CASTSRTSGGAGAETQYF. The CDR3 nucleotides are TGTGCGTCGACTTCCCGGACTAGCGGGGGGGCAGGGGCGGAGACCCAGTACTTC.

The CDR3 loop is CASSFRDRYFEQYF. In DNA form, the CDR3 reads TGTGCCAGCAGCTTCCGTGACCGCTACTTCGAGCAGTACTTC. This chain joins TRBV5-6 and TRBJ2-7; D not resolved. V lost 2 bases, J lost 6 bases, and 15 bases lay in between. The CDR3 length is 14 residues. Germline V CDR1 and CDR2: SGHDT, YYEEEE. The entire variable domain, with the rest obtained from reference TRBV5-6 and TRBJ2-7, is as follows: DAGVTQSPTHLIKTRGQQVTLRCSPKSGHDTVSWYQQALGQGPQFIFQYYEEEERQRGNFPDRFSGHQFPNYSSELNVNALLLGDSALYLCASSFRDRYFEQYFGPGTRLTVT.

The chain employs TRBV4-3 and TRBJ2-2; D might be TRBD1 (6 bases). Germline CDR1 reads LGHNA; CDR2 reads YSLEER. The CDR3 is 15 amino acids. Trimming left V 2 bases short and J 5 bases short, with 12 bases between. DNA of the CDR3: TGCGCCAGCAGCCAATCACAGGGTTCAACCGGGGAGCTGTTTTTT. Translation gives CASSQSQGSTGELFF.

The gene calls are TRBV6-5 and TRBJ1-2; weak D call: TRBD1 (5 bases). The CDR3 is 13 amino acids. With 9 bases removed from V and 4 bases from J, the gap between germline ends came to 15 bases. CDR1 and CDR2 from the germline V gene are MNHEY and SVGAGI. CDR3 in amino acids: CASSPTAPYGYTF. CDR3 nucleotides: TGTGCCAGTAGCCCGACAGCACCCTATGGCTACACCTTC.

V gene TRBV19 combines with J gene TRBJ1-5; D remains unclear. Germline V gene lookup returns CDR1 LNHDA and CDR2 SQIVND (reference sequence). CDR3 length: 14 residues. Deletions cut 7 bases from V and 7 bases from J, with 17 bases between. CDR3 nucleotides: TGTGCCAGTACCCCAGGCTTGGGGAGCCAGCCCCAGCATTTT. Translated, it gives CASTPGLGSQPQHF. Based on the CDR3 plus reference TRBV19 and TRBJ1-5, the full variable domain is DGGITQSPKYLFRKEGQNVTLSCEQNLNHDAMYWYRQDPGQGLRLIYYSQIVNDFQKGDIAEGYSVSREKKESFPLTVTSAQKNPTAFYLCASTPGLGSQPQHFGDGTRLSIL.

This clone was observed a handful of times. The CDR3 sequence is CASSPLEAGAITDTQYF. CDR3 nucleotides: TGTGCCAGCTCACCACTTGAGGCGGGGGCCATCACAGATACGCAGTATTTT. The chain links TRBV18 to TRBJ2-3, with D possibly being TRBD2 (7 bases). CDR1 is KGHSH and CDR2 is LQKENI in the germline V gene. Deletions cut 1 base from V and 2 bases from J, with 16 bases between. This CDR3 is built from 17 residues. Full variable domain (missing parts from reference TRBV18 and TRBJ2-3): NAGVMQNPRHLVRRRGQEARLRCSPMKGHSHVYWYRQLPEEGLKFMVYLQKENIIDESGMPKERFSAEFPKEGPSILRIQQVVRGDSAAYFCASSPLEAGAITDTQYFGPGTRLTVL.

Here the CDR3 reads CASSLMDGNQPQHF. The CDR3 region has the DNA TGCGCCAGCAGCCTGATGGACGGGAATCAGCCCCAGCATTTT. The chain recombines TRBV4-1 with TRBJ1-5; no definite D call. V was cut by 4 bases and J by 4 bases, with 11 bases left in between. CDR3 length equals 14 residues. Germline CDR1 reads MGHRA; CDR2 reads YSYEKL.

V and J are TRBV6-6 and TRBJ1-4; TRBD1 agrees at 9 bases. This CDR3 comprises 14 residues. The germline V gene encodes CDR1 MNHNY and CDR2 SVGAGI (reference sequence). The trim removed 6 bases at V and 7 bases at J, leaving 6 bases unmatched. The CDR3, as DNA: TGTGCCAGCAGACCACAGGGGGCGGGTGAAAAACTGTTTTTT. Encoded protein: CASRPQGAGEKLFF.

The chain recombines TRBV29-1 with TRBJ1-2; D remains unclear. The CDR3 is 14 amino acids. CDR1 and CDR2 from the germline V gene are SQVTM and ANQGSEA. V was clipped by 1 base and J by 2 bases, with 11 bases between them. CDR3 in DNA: TGCAGCGTTGAAGTTTTACCCATAAACTATGGCTACACCTTC. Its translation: CSVEVLPINYGYTF.

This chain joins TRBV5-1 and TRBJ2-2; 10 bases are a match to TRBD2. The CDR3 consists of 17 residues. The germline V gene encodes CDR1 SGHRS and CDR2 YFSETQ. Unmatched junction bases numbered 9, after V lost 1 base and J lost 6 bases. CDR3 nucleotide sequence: TGCGCCAGCAGCTTGAGGCTAGCGGGGGACCCACCCGGGGAGCTGTTTTTT. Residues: CASSLRLAGDPPGELFF.

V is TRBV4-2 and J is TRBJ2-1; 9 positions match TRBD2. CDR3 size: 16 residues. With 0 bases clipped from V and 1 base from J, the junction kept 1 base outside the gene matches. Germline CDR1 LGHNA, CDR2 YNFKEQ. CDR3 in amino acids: CASSQDTSGSYNEQFF. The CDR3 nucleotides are TGTGCCAGCAGCCAAGATACTAGCGGGTCCTACAATGAGCAGTTCTTC.

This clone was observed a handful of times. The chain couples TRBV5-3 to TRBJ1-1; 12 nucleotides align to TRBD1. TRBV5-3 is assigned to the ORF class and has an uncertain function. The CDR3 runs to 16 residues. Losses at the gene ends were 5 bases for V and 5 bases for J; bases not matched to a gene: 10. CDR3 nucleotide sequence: TGTGCCAGAAGTAACCGGGACAGGGGGCGAAGAACTGAAGCTTTCTTT. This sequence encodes CARSNRDRGRRTEAFF.

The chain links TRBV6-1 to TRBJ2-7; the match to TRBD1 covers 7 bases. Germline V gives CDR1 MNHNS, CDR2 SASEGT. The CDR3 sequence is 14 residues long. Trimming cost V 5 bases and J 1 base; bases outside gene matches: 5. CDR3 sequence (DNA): TGTGCCAGCAGTCGACAGGGTCCTTCCTACGAGCAGTACTTC. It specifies CASSRQGPSYEQYF.

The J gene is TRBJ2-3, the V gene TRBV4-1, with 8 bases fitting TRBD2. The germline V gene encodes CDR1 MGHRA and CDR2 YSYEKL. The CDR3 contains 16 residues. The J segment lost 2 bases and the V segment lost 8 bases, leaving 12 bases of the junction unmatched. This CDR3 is CASQRKLAALTDTQYF. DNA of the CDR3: TGCGCCAGCCAACGTAAACTAGCGGCTCTCACAGATACGCAGTATTTT.